The entry below describes one TCR beta chain. Its antigen is unidentified. The source of the sample is a study of T cell responses to AZD1222 COVID-19 vaccine. Study-wide points: Vaccine-associated CD4 TCRs spanned spike, dominant at 160-218 and 743-854. Among the donors, most were white British and more were female, and clonal diversity was possibly underestimated. All repertoire sampling was performed exclusively after the peak T cell response.

Profiled with immunoSEQ multiplex PCR; TCRdb holds only in-frame clones, not every one. The sample has fewer than 120,000 clones, roughly four fifths seen once. Germline values: CDR1 SGHTS, CDR2 YDEGEE. CDR3 length equals 15 residues. J gave up 3 bases and V 4 bases, and 5 bases lay outside the gene matches. The clonotype was recovered from an adult in good health. The chain links TRBV5-8 to TRBJ1-5; 9 nucleotides line up with TRBD1. The source was peripheral blood, collected on day 0 of AZD1222 vaccination. CDR3 region: CASSPGTGNNQPQHF. The CDR3 DNA follows: TGTGCCAGCAGCCCCGGGACAGGGAACAATCAGCCCCAGCATTTT. Full variable domain (remainder filled in from reference TRBV5-8 and TRBJ1-5): EAGVTQSPTHLIKTRGQQATLRCSPISGHTSVYWYQQALGLGLQFLLWYDEGEERNRGNFPPRFSGRQFPNYSSELNVNALELEDSALYLCASSPGTGNNQPQHFGDGTRLSIL.